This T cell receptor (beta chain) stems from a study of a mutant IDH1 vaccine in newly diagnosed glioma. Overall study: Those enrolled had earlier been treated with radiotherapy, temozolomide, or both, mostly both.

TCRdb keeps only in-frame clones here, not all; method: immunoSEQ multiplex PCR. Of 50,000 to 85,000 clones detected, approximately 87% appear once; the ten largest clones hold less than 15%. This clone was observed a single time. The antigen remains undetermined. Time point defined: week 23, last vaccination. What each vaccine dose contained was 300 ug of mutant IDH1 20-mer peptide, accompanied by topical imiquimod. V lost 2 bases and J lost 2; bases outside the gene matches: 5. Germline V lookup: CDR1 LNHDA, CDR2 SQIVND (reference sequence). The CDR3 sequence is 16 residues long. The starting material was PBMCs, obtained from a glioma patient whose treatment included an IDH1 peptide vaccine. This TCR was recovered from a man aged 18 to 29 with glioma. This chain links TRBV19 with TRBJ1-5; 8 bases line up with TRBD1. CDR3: CASSINPTGGNQPQHF. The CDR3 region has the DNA TGTGCCAGTAGTATAAACCCGACAGGGGGCAATCAGCCCCAGCATTTT.